These T cell receptor beta chains were read from a single sample in a study of blood T cell repertoires in COVID-19. Here immunoSEQ multiplex PCR was the method, and the copy in TCRdb shows in-frame clones only, minus some. The sample includes around 160,000 clones, 75% to 90% of them seen just once. The material sequenced was peripheral blood. The receptors originated from a woman aged 60-75 years with COVID-19, enrolled during active disease. Both conserved end residues are part of each CDR3. The D gene is left open where the match is weak. Only some rows state a clone size, as once, few, many or a class for expanded clones.

CDR3nt: TGTGCCAGCAGCACGGGGGGACAGGGCTTGAAAAATCAGCCCCAGCATTTT; CDR3aa: CASSTGGQGLKNQPQHF; d_gene: TRBD1; abundance: .; v_gene: TRBV7-9; j_gene: TRBJ1-5
CDR3nt: TGTGCCAGCAGTGAAGATGGGGCAGGCCGCGGCTATGGCTACACCTTC; CDR3aa: CASSEDGAGRGYGYTF; d_gene: .; abundance: .; v_gene: TRBV6-1; j_gene: TRBJ1-2
CDR3nt: TGTGCCAGCAGTTTATCGGGACAGATGAACACTGAAGCTTTCTTT; CDR3aa: CASSLSGQMNTEAFF; d_gene: TRBD1; abundance: .; v_gene: TRBV28; j_gene: TRBJ1-1
CDR3nt: TGTGCCACCAGCAGAGATAAGGCGACAGGGAATCAGCCCCAGCATTTT; CDR3aa: CATSRDKATGNQPQHF; d_gene: TRBD1; abundance: once; v_gene: TRBV15; j_gene: TRBJ1-5
CDR3nt: TGTGCCAGTACCTCTAATGAAAAACTGTTTTTT; CDR3aa: CASTSNEKLFF; d_gene: .; abundance: .; v_gene: TRBV19; j_gene: TRBJ1-4
CDR3nt: TGCGCCAGCAGCCAATTTGCAGATTCGAACACCGGGGAGCTGTTTTTT; CDR3aa: CASSQFADSNTGELFF; d_gene: .; abundance: .; v_gene: TRBV4-1; j_gene: TRBJ2-2
CDR3nt: TGCGCCAGCAGCCAAGGGCACAGAACTAACTATGGCTACACCTTC; CDR3aa: CASSQGHRTNYGYTF; d_gene: .; abundance: .; v_gene: TRBV4-1; j_gene: TRBJ1-2
CDR3nt: TGTGCCAGTAGGATCGGGACTAGCGGGGGCGATGAGCAGTTCTTC; CDR3aa: CASRIGTSGGDEQFF; d_gene: TRBD2; abundance: few; v_gene: TRBV19; j_gene: TRBJ2-1
CDR3nt: TGCGCCAGCGCCAGGGGGTTTAGCTCCTACAATGAGCAGTTCTTC; CDR3aa: CASARGFSSYNEQFF; d_gene: TRBD1; abundance: .; v_gene: TRBV5-1; j_gene: TRBJ2-1
CDR3nt: TGCAGCGTTTCCCCAGGCCCCTACGAGCAGTACTTC; CDR3aa: CSVSPGPYEQYF; d_gene: .; abundance: .; v_gene: TRBV29-1; j_gene: TRBJ2-7
CDR3nt: TGTGCCAGCAGCTTAGGAGTTGGGCCCTATGGCTACACCTTC; CDR3aa: CASSLGVGPYGYTF; d_gene: .; abundance: few; v_gene: TRBV7-8; j_gene: TRBJ1-2
CDR3nt: TGCGCCAGCAGTGTGAGGGAATACGAGCAGTACTTC; CDR3aa: CASSVREYEQYF; d_gene: .; abundance: medium-sized; v_gene: TRBV10-2; j_gene: TRBJ2-7
CDR3nt: TGCGCCAGCAGCTTGGTCCCTTCGAATCAGCCCCAGCATTTT; CDR3aa: CASSLVPSNQPQHF; d_gene: .; abundance: .; v_gene: TRBV5-1; j_gene: TRBJ1-5
CDR3nt: TGCGCCAGCAGCCGGTCCGTCAGGGGAAGCTCCTATAATTCACCCCTCCACTTT; CDR3aa: CASSRSVRGSSYNSPLHF; d_gene: .; abundance: .; v_gene: TRBV4-1; j_gene: TRBJ1-6
CDR3nt: TGTGCCAGCAGCTTGATCAGCGGGGGTCCCAATGAGCAGTTCTTC; CDR3aa: CASSLISGGPNEQFF; d_gene: TRBD2; abundance: .; v_gene: TRBV7-6; j_gene: TRBJ2-1
CDR3nt: TGTGCCAGCAGTGAAGCCCCCAGGGGACAATTAGTCGCTGAAGCTTTCTTT; CDR3aa: CASSEAPRGQLVAEAFF; d_gene: .; abundance: .; v_gene: TRBV25-1; j_gene: TRBJ1-1
CDR3nt: TGTGCCTGGAGTTTACTAGCGTCCAGAGATACGCAGTATTTT; CDR3aa: CAWSLLASRDTQYF; d_gene: TRBD2; abundance: .; v_gene: TRBV30; j_gene: TRBJ2-3
CDR3nt: TGTGCCAGCAGTTACTCTACAGGGATTGGAGACACTGAAGCTTTCTTT; CDR3aa: CASSYSTGIGDTEAFF; d_gene: .; abundance: few; v_gene: TRBV6-5; j_gene: TRBJ1-1
CDR3nt: TGTGCCAGCAGCTTAGTCCAGGGTTACAATGAGCAGTTCTTC; CDR3aa: CASSLVQGYNEQFF; d_gene: .; abundance: .; v_gene: TRBV7-8; j_gene: TRBJ2-1
CDR3nt: TGTGCCAGTAGTATAGGCAGAATTTATAGCAATCAGCCCCAGCATTTT; CDR3aa: CASSIGRIYSNQPQHF; d_gene: .; abundance: .; v_gene: TRBV19; j_gene: TRBJ1-5
CDR3nt: TGTGCCAGCTCACTCGACTCAACCCTGCAGTACTCTGGAAACACCATATATTTT; CDR3aa: CASSLDSTLQYSGNTIYF; d_gene: .; abundance: .; v_gene: TRBV18; j_gene: TRBJ1-3
CDR3nt: TGTGCCAGCAGCTCCCTCCAGGGGGCGAGCACTGAAGCTTTCTTT; CDR3aa: CASSSLQGASTEAFF; d_gene: TRBD1; abundance: .; v_gene: TRBV5-5; j_gene: TRBJ1-1
CDR3nt: TGCGCCAGCAGCCAAGATATACGGTTAGACACTGAAGCTTTCTTT; CDR3aa: CASSQDIRLDTEAFF; d_gene: .; abundance: once; v_gene: TRBV4-1; j_gene: TRBJ1-1
CDR3nt: TGTGCCAGCAGCTTAGGAGACGACGGGGAACCCGCTGATGGCTACACCTTC; CDR3aa: CASSLGDDGEPADGYTF; d_gene: .; abundance: once; v_gene: TRBV7-9; j_gene: TRBJ1-2
CDR3nt: TGTGCCAGTAGTATAGCAGAGGGTACGCAGTATTTT; CDR3aa: CASSIAEGTQYF; d_gene: .; abundance: .; v_gene: TRBV19; j_gene: TRBJ2-3
CDR3nt: TGTGCCAGCAGCGTATCTCCCCCCGGGGAGCTGTTTTTT; CDR3aa: CASSVSPPGELFF; d_gene: .; abundance: .; v_gene: TRBV9; j_gene: TRBJ2-2